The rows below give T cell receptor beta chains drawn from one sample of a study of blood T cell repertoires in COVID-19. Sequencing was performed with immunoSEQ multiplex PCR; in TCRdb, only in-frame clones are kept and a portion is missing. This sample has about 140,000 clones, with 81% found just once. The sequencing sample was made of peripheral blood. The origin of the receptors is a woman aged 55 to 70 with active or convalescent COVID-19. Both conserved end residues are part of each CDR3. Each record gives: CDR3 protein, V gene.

CDR3: CASSTTGFGYTF; V: TRBV5-6
CDR3: CASSPTSRGAFF; V: TRBV10-2
CDR3: CASTQESATNEKLFF; V: TRBV2
CDR3: CASNLAEHNEQFF; V: TRBV28
CDR3: CAWRKRFPEAFF; V: TRBV30
CDR3: CASSLRTGGLRGPEEKLFF; V: TRBV19
CDR3: CASSQVKVQREPDTQYF; V: TRBV14
CDR3: CASSPSRGSNEQFF; V: TRBV11-3
CDR3: CASSLEPSGRRGDNEQFF; V: TRBV7-2
CDR3: CASSYGNSRRGTEAFF; V: TRBV6-5
CDR3: CASSPPGNSFTEAFF; V: TRBV18
CDR3: CASNREMNTEAFF; V: TRBV6-5
CDR3: CASSRILTDTQYF; V: TRBV19
CDR3: CASSEEGLGAGGPQNEQFF; V: TRBV2
CDR3: CASSLGGTMKETQYF; V: TRBV7-3
CDR3: CASRNREYNSPLHF; V: TRBV6-5
CDR3: CASSFGGDVPVNTIYF; V: TRBV28
CDR3: CASSSGGYGYTF; V: TRBV27
CDR3: CASSLRTTEAFF; V: TRBV12-3/TRBV12-4
CDR3: CASSELTGLNTEAFF; V: TRBV2
CDR3: CASRAGGQGNEKLFF; V: TRBV27
CDR3: CASSSTGDRLEQYF; V: TRBV5-6
CDR3: CATSDPRQGARTDTQYF; V: TRBV24-1
CDR3: CASGLAGGYNEQFF; V: TRBV2
CDR3: CAISEEGIYGYTF; V: TRBV10-3
CDR3: CASSVGIRRAGQGEIYGYTF; V: TRBV9